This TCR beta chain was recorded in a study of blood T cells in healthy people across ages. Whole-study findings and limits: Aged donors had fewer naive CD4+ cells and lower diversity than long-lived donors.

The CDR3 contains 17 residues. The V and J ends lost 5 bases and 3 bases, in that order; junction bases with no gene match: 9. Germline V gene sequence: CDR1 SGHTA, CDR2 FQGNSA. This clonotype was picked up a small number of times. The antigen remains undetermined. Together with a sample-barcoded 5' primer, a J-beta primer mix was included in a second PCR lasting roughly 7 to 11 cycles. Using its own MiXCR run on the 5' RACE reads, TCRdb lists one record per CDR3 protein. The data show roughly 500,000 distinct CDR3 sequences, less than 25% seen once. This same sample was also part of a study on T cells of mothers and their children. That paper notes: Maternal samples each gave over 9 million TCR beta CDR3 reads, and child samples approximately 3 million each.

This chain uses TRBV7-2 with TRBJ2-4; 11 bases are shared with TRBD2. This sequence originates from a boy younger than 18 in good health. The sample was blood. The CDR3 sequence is CASSIIAGGLVKNIQYF. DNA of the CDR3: TGTGCCAGCAGCATTATAGCGGGGGGGCTAGTCAAAAACATTCAGTACTTC.